Described below is a single T cell receptor (beta chain) sequence and its context. This specimen comes from a study of blood T cell repertoires in COVID-19. About the research overall: Italy, Spain and the United States were the sources of the convalescent and acute COVID-19 samples.

In the original workflow: Reference gene primer amplification gave nucleated cell count estimates. Assay: immunoSEQ multiplex PCR; the TCRdb copy retains only in-frame clones and omits some. V, J and clone size reflect that table, while D and trimming were determined from the DNA. The sample has about 32,000 clones, just over 90% seen once; the top ten hold 3.7%. Specimen: peripheral blood. This receptor was obtained from a man aged 60-69 years with acute or convalescent COVID-19.

CDR3: CASSSQDTQYF. The DNA of the CDR3 is TGTGCCAGCAGCTCACAGGATACGCAGTATTTT. V is TRBV5-4 and J is TRBJ2-3; D is uncertain. The CDR3 extends over 11 amino acids. Germline loops: CDR1 SGHNT, CDR2 YYREEE (reference sequence). V lost 3 bases and J 6 bases, leaving 5 bases between the germline ends.